A single sample gave rise to the 30 T cell receptor beta chains below, sequenced in a study of T cell repertoires in cytomegalovirus infection. TCRdb re-analysed the reads in MiXCR, keeping a single row per CDR3 protein. The profile shows 95,000 to 120,000 distinct CDR3 sequences, 30% to 35% of them singletons. These receptors lack a known antigen. Sequences were derived from CD8+ T cells from cultured PBMCs, sampled from culture after CMV antigen stimulation. These receptors came from a human donor in good health (CMV status not recorded). Some clones in this sample may be carry-over from other donors' samples.

This clonotype was detected only a few times. The chain joins TRBV7-8 to TRBJ2-7, with D uncertain. The CDR3 contains 13 residues. V was trimmed by 5 bases and J by 2 bases, leaving 10 bases between them. Germline CDR1 and CDR2: SGHVS and FQNEAQ. The CDR3 loop is CASSLGVPYEQYF. The DNA for the CDR3 is TGTGCCAGCAGCCTCGGCGTCCCCTACGAGCAGTACTTC.

This clonotype was observed a handful of times. The chain has TRBV28 and TRBJ1-6; D not resolved. V was clipped by 4 bases and J by 7 bases, with 14 bases between them. This CDR3 has 15 residues. The germline gives CDR1 MDHEN, CDR2 SYDVKM. CDR3 nucleotide sequence: TGTGCCAGCAGTTCGGTCCGGGGTCCCAATTCACCCCTCCACTTT. Amino acid sequence: CASSSVRGPNSPLHF.

The chain links TRBV4-1 to TRBJ2-3; D is possibly TRBD1 (5 bases). With 0 bases removed from V and 1 base from J, the gap between germline ends came to 14 bases. This CDR3 spans 17 amino acids. CDR1 and CDR2 (germline): MGHRA, YSYEKL. For the CDR3, the DNA is TGCGCCAGCAGCCAAGATTGGTTGCAGGGCGGCACAGATACGCAGTATTTT. It encodes CASSQDWLQGGTDTQYF.

The rearrangement links TRBV29-1 to TRBJ2-1, with 7 bases that match TRBD1. Per the germline V gene, CDR1 is SQVTM and CDR2 is ANQGSEA. This CDR3 has 13 residues. V was clipped by 8 bases and J by 1 base; unmatched bases: 5. CDR3 nucleotides: TGCAGCCTTGGGACAGCTTCCTACAATGAGCAGTTCTTC. This gives the protein CSLGTASYNEQFF.

This clonotype was detected a few times. The V and J genes are TRBV5-1 and TRBJ2-1; TRBD2 matches at 10 bases. V dropped 0 bases and J dropped 6; count of bases not matched to a gene: 6. The CDR3 has 16 amino acids. Germline lookup yields CDR1 SGHRS and CDR2 YFSETQ. The chain's CDR3 is CASSLVSAGGLNEQFF. The CDR3 DNA reads as TGCGCCAGCAGCTTGGTTTCAGCGGGGGGGCTCAATGAGCAGTTCTTC.

J is TRBJ1-5 and V is TRBV19; 7 nucleotides line up with TRBD1. With 6 bases clipped from V and 3 bases from J, the junction kept 5 bases outside the gene matches. The germline CDR1 and CDR2 sequences are LNHDA and SQIVND (reference sequence). The CDR3 has 14 amino acids. The CDR3 DNA reads as TGTGCCAGTAGATTTGACAGGGACAATCAGCCCCAGCATTTT. Protein: CASRFDRDNQPQHF.

This clonotype was recorded a few times. The chain joins TRBV12-3 or TRBV12-4 to TRBJ2-3; 8 positions match TRBD2. After removal of 6 bases from V and 0 bases from J, the junction contained 14 bases not matched to a gene. The CDR3 is 18 amino acids. The DNA for the CDR3 is TGTGCCAGCAGGGAGGGGCAGCGGGGGCCACAAAGCACAGATACGCAGTATTTT. It specifies CASREGQRGPQSTDTQYF.

The gene calls are TRBV7-3 and TRBJ2-3; the D is unclear. The V end lost 2 bases, the J end lost 0 bases, and 9 bases lay between the germline ends. The CDR3 contains 15 residues. Germline lookup yields CDR1 SGHTA and CDR2 FQGTGA. CDR3 bases: TGTGCCAGCAGCTTAGGAGCGACCAGCACAGATACGCAGTATTTT. It codes for CASSLGATSTDTQYF.

The J gene is TRBJ2-5, the V gene TRBV5-1; maybe TRBD1 (6 bases). CDR1 SGHRS and CDR2 YFSETQ come from the germline V gene. This CDR3 is 13 amino acids long. Trimming removed 5 bases from V and 0 bases from J, with 8 bases in between. In DNA form, the CDR3 reads TGCGCCAGCAGGGACAGATACCAAGAGACCCAGTACTTC. This translates into CASRDRYQETQYF. Full variable domain (missing parts from reference TRBV5-1 and TRBJ2-5): KAGVTQTPRYLIKTRGQQVTLSCSPISGHRSVSWYQQTPGQGLQFLFEYFSETQRNKGNFPGRFSGRQFSNSRSEMNVSTLELGDSALYLCASRDRYQETQYFGPGTRLLVL.

The chain recombines TRBV7-3 with TRBJ2-1, with D possibly being TRBD2 (6 bases). The CDR3 sequence is 13 residues long. Germline CDR1 and CDR2: SGHTA and FQGTGA. The germline V and J ends were trimmed by 5 bases and 4 bases, with 9 bases remaining between them. The CDR3 spells CASSQDYYNEQFF. The DNA for the CDR3 is TGTGCCAGCAGCCAGGACTATTACAATGAGCAGTTCTTC. Filled out from reference TRBV7-3 and TRBJ2-1, the complete variable domain reads GAGVSQTPSNKVTEKGKYVELRCDPISGHTALYWYRQSLGQGPEFLIYFQGTGAADDSGLPNDRFFAVRPEGSVSTLKIQRTERGDSAVYLCASSQDYYNEQFFGPGTRLTVL.

This clonotype was counted ten times or more. The chain combines TRBV7-2 with TRBJ2-5, with 7 positions matching TRBD1. V was pared by 5 bases and J by 2 bases, with 14 bases of the junction left unmatched. CDR3 length: 17 amino acids. Germline CDR1 reads SGHTA; CDR2 reads FQGNSA. The CDR3 protein is CASSPPLGTARQETQYF. The CDR3 coding sequence is TGTGCCAGCAGCCCGCCGTTGGGGACAGCAAGACAAGAGACCCAGTACTTC.

This sequence joins TRBV6-5 and TRBJ2-7; D may be TRBD2 (6 bases). The CDR3 spans 14 residues. Germline loops: CDR1 MNHEY, CDR2 SVGAGI. The V gene lost 2 bases and the J gene lost 3 bases, with 11 bases spanning the gap. The CDR3 nucleotides read TGTGCCAGCAGTTACGCGGCGGAGGGCTACGAGCAGTACTTC. Protein product: CASSYAAEGYEQYF.

The table lists this clonotype with a few counts. The J gene is TRBJ2-7, the V gene TRBV28, with TRBD2 matching 12 bases. The CDR3 loop spans 15 amino acids. Germline CDR1 MDHEN, CDR2 SYDVKM. J gave up 4 bases and V 5 bases, and 6 bases lay outside the gene matches. CDR3 amino acids: CASSPLAGGIYEQYF. In DNA, the CDR3 is TGTGCCAGCAGTCCTCTAGCGGGGGGGATATACGAGCAGTACTTC.

This clonotype has only a few counts. The chain carries TRBV12-3 or TRBV12-4 and TRBJ2-7; 7 positions agree with TRBD1. The CDR3 sequence is 12 residues long. Trimming cost V 5 bases and J 5 bases; bases outside gene matches: 3. CDR3 sequence: CASSPQGDEQYF. In DNA, the CDR3 is TGTGCCAGCAGTCCTCAGGGGGACGAGCAGTACTTC.

This clonotype was observed a few times. The chain combines TRBV19 with TRBJ1-2; D possibly corresponds to TRBD1 (6 bases). The germline V gene has CDR1 LNHDA and CDR2 SQIVND (reference sequence). Deletions cut 9 bases from V and 1 base from J, with 24 bases between. The CDR3 extends over 17 amino acids. The DNA for the CDR3 is TGTGCCAGCACAGACCGCAGGGGATTCGGGGTTAACTATGGCTACACCTTC. The encoded protein is CASTDRRGFGVNYGYTF. Drawing the rest from reference TRBV19 and TRBJ1-2, the complete variable domain is DGGITQSPKYLFRKEGQNVTLSCEQNLNHDAMYWYRQDPGQGLRLIYYSQIVNDFQKGDIAEGYSVSREKKESFPLTVTSAQKNPTAFYLCASTDRRGFGVNYGYTFGSGTRLTVV.

The V gene is TRBV6-2 or TRBV6-3, the J gene TRBJ2-7; the D is unclear. The germline CDR1 and CDR2 sequences are MNHEY and SVGEGT. V lost 0 bases to trimming and J lost 6 bases, with 3 bases between them. The CDR3 is made up of 11 amino acids. The CDR3 here is CASSYSGEQYF. CDR3 DNA: TGTGCCAGCAGTTACTCAGGCGAGCAGTACTTC.

This clonotype was observed a few times. The gene calls are TRBV7-2 and TRBJ2-3, with 8 bases lining up with TRBD2. The trim removed 2 bases at V and 2 bases at J, leaving 9 bases unmatched. Germline CDR1 is SGHTA and CDR2 is FQGNSA. The CDR3 sequence is 17 residues long. In DNA, the CDR3 is TGTGCCAGCAGCTTATCCCAGACTAGCGCTTACACAGATACGCAGTATTTT. Residues: CASSLSQTSAYTDTQYF.

V is TRBV12-5 and J is TRBJ2-2; D tentatively fits TRBD1 or TRBD2 (5 bases each). The germline gives CDR1 LGHNT, CDR2 FRNRAP. CDR3 length equals 18 residues. V dropped 4 bases and J dropped 4 bases, with 22 bases sitting between them. The CDR3 DNA reads TGTGCTAGTGGTTGGACTTTCCAGGGTTCGTTTCCCACCGGGGAGCTGTTTTTT. This translates into CASGWTFQGSFPTGELFF.

This clonotype was counted between two and nine times. CDR3 loop: CASSIGQGAFEQYF. For the CDR3, the DNA is TGTGCCAGTAGTATTGGACAGGGGGCTTTCGAGCAGTACTTC. This rearrangement joins TRBV19 to TRBJ2-7, with 11 positions matching TRBD1. Germline assignment: CDR1 LNHDA and CDR2 SQIVND (reference sequence). This CDR3 has 14 residues. V lost 3 bases and J lost 6; bases outside the gene matches: 4.

This clonotype is medium-sized in the sample. V gene TRBV6-2 or TRBV6-3 combines with J gene TRBJ2-2; no definite D call. The CDR3 is 15 residues long. Looked up from germline, CDR1 is MNHEY and CDR2 is SVGEGT. The V gene lost 6 bases and the J gene lost 4 bases, with 15 bases spanning the gap. This chain's CDR3 is CASSSFLSSTGELFF. Here the CDR3 DNA reads TGTGCCAGCAGCTCCTTCTTATCGTCCACCGGGGAGCTGTTTTTT.

The V and J genes are TRBV7-9 and TRBJ2-1; D unclear. The CDR3 runs 12 residues. Trimming left V 1 base short and J 8 bases short, with 6 bases between. Germline CDR1 reads SEHNR; CDR2 reads FQNEAQ (reference sequence). In DNA, the CDR3 is TGTGCCAGCAGCTTAGGGCTGGATGAGCAGTTCTTC. This encodes CASSLGLDEQFF.

The V gene is TRBV19, the J gene TRBJ1-1; 8 nucleotides align to TRBD1. The ends lost 3 bases at V and 5 bases at J; junction bases unmatched: 2. Germline V gives CDR1 LNHDA, CDR2 SQIVND (reference sequence). The CDR3 has 13 residues. As DNA, the CDR3 is TGTGCCAGTAGTATGACAGGGGCGACTGAAGCTTTCTTT. It specifies CASSMTGATEAFF.

This clonotype has only a few counts. The chain combines TRBV5-4 with TRBJ2-5; perhaps TRBD2 as D (5 bases). There are 14 residues in the CDR3. Germline assignment: CDR1 SGHNT and CDR2 YYREEE (reference sequence). V lost 3 bases and J lost 5, with 14 bases in between. The DNA for the CDR3 is TGTGCCAGCAGCTGGGGTCTAGCCGGGGAGACCCAGTACTTC. It codes for CASSWGLAGETQYF.

The CDR3 here is CASSPEWGAGEKLFF. In DNA, the CDR3 is TGCGCCAGCAGCCCCGAGTGGGGGGCCGGCGAAAAACTGTTTTTT. The chain couples TRBV5-1 to TRBJ1-4, with D maybe TRBD1 (6 bases). Germline CDR1 reads SGHRS; CDR2 reads YFSETQ. This CDR3 is 15 amino acids long. V was clipped by 4 bases and J by 8 bases, with 18 bases between them.

The J gene is TRBJ1-2, the V gene TRBV4-1; D unclear. Germline lookup yields CDR1 MGHRA and CDR2 YSYEKL. The CDR3 extends over 14 amino acids. Trimming left V 8 bases short and J 4 bases short, with 17 bases between. CDR3 DNA: TGCGCCAGCCGACTTTCCCAGCGCCCCTATGGCTACACCTTC. It specifies CASRLSQRPYGYTF.

A few counts support this clonotype. The chain combines TRBV7-9 with TRBJ2-7, with 8 bases that match TRBD1. Trimming removed 4 bases from V and 3 bases from J; junction bases left unmatched: 14. This CDR3 contains 17 residues. Germline CDR1 SEHNR, CDR2 FQNEAQ (reference sequence). Written as DNA, the CDR3 is TGTGCCAGCAGCTCAAACGCCAGGGGGCTAGAATTCTACGAGCAGTACTTC. Protein product: CASSSNARGLEFYEQYF. Combining the CDR3 with reference TRBV7-9 and TRBJ2-7 gives the whole variable domain DTGVSQNPRHKITKRGQNVTFRCDPISEHNRLYWYRQTLGQGPEFLTYFQNEAQLEKSRLLSDRFSAERPKGSFSTLEIQRTEQGDSAMYLCASSSNARGLEFYEQYFGPGTRLTVT.

Here the CDR3 DNA reads TGTGCCAGCAGCCCCAACGGACAGGTGAGACCCCAGCATTTT. This translates into CASSPNGQVRPQHF. This chain connects TRBV7-6 to TRBJ1-5; 7 bases map to TRBD1. V gave up 5 bases and J gave up 10 bases; unmatched junction bases: 11. Germline values: CDR1 SGHVS, CDR2 FNYEAQ. The CDR3 sequence is 14 residues long.

The chain carries TRBV6-6 and TRBJ1-1; no reliable D call. V dropped 7 bases and J dropped 2 bases, with 17 bases sitting between them. CDR1 is MNHNY and CDR2 is SVGAGI in the germline V gene (reference sequence). This CDR3 is built from 15 residues. CDR3 sequence (DNA): TGTGCCAGCAACGGTGGGCTTTCCCGAAACACTGAAGCTTTCTTT. It is translated as CASNGGLSRNTEAFF.

This clonotype showed up just a few times. The rearrangement joins TRBV7-6 to TRBJ2-5; possible D gene TRBD2, 6 bases. CDR1 and CDR2 from the germline V gene are SGHVS and FNYEAQ. V dropped 2 bases and J dropped 2 bases, with 12 bases sitting between them. The CDR3 is 15 amino acids. The CDR3 region is CASSLSEAGQETQYF. For the CDR3, the DNA is TGTGCCAGCAGCTTATCGGAGGCGGGGCAAGAGACCCAGTACTTC.

The chain combines TRBV7-9 with TRBJ1-2, with D possibly being TRBD1 (5 bases). CDR3 length: 12 amino acids. V was cut by 1 base and J by 10 bases, with 10 bases left in between. Germline CDR1 and CDR2: SEHNR and FQNEAQ (reference sequence). The CDR3 protein is CASSLETDFYTF. In nucleotides, the CDR3 is TGTGCCAGCAGCTTAGAGACAGACTTCTACACCTTC.